These T cell receptor beta chains were read from a single sample in a study of cytomegalovirus exposure and HLA in healthy donors. Measured with immunoSEQ multiplex PCR; TCRdb has only the in-frame clones, and not every one. This sample has tens of thousands of clones; roughly 80% occur once, and the top ten carry roughly 2.9%. Sequenced input: PBMCs. Receptors originate from a woman aged 25 to 39 in good health and CMV-seronegative. The conserved cysteine and the conserved F or W are not part of the CDR3 here. The order of the fields is J gene, V gene, CDR3 protein.

j_gene: TRBJ1-2; v_gene: TRBV4-3; CDR3aa: ASSPSFGQGGYGYT
j_gene: TRBJ2-6; v_gene: TRBV5-5; CDR3aa: ASSSGQGKPGANVLT
j_gene: TRBJ2-5; v_gene: TRBV5-4; CDR3aa: ASKPGRVVETQY
j_gene: TRBJ1-6; v_gene: TRBV27; CDR3aa: ASQTLRQGTSPLH
j_gene: TRBJ2-2; v_gene: TRBV13; CDR3aa: ASSPPSWASKGGELF
j_gene: TRBJ1-2; v_gene: TRBV25-1; CDR3aa: ASSRDFDAVYGYT
j_gene: TRBJ2-3; v_gene: TRBV7-9; CDR3aa: ASSFGQGDADTQY
j_gene: TRBJ1-1; v_gene: TRBV14; CDR3aa: ASSQKRYGGPNTEAF
j_gene: TRBJ1-2; v_gene: TRBV19; CDR3aa: ASSILIEALAGYT
j_gene: TRBJ2-1; v_gene: TRBV5-1; CDR3aa: ASSPVASGGHNEQF
j_gene: TRBJ2-5; v_gene: TRBV27; CDR3aa: ASGDRGRGETQY
j_gene: TRBJ1-4; v_gene: TRBV9; CDR3aa: ASSGERLVGAVNEKLF
j_gene: TRBJ2-7; v_gene: TRBV4-1; CDR3aa: ASSPLSRLSAFEQY
j_gene: TRBJ1-3; v_gene: TRBV5-4; CDR3aa: ASSLTVGNTIY
j_gene: TRBJ2-7; v_gene: TRBV7-2; CDR3aa: ASKRTGPPYEQY
j_gene: TRBJ1-1; v_gene: TRBV6-1; CDR3aa: ASSEANRPNTEAF
j_gene: TRBJ1-1; v_gene: TRBV19; CDR3aa: ASSGGYTEAF
j_gene: TRBJ2-3; v_gene: TRBV2; CDR3aa: ASSSWGGGKDTQY
j_gene: TRBJ1-6; v_gene: TRBV7-2; CDR3aa: ASSPTGVGSPLH
j_gene: TRBJ1-2; v_gene: TRBV6-5; CDR3aa: ASSLRGTLHGYT
j_gene: TRBJ2-1; v_gene: TRBV12-5; CDR3aa: ASGLVQGGHNEQF
j_gene: TRBJ1-2; v_gene: TRBV7-2; CDR3aa: ASSRTPGQDLGGYT
j_gene: TRBJ2-7; v_gene: TRBV7-2; CDR3aa: ASSFGSGGQY
j_gene: TRBJ1-1; v_gene: TRBV7-9; CDR3aa: ASSFGSDRVVEAF
j_gene: TRBJ1-2; v_gene: TRBV28; CDR3aa: ASSFRRTNYGYT
j_gene: TRBJ1-5; v_gene: TRBV29-1; CDR3aa: SVEDRGVRNQPQH